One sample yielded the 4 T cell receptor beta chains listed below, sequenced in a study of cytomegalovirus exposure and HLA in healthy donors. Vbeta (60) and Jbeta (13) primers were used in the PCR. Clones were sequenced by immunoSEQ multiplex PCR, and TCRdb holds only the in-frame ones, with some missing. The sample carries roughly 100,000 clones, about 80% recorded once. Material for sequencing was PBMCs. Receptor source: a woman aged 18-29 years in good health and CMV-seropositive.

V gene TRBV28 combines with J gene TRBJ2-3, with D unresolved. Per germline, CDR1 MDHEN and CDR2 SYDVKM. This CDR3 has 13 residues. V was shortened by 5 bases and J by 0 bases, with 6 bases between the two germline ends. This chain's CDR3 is CASSKTSTDTQYF. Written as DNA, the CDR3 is TGTGCCAGCAGTAAAACTAGCACAGATACGCAGTATTTT.

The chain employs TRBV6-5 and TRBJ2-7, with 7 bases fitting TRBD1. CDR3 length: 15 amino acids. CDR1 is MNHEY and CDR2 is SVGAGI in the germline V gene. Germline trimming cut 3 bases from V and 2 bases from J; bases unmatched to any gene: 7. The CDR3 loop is CASSYFVDRPYEQYF. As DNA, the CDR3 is TGTGCCAGCAGTTATTTCGTGGACAGGCCCTACGAGCAGTACTTC.

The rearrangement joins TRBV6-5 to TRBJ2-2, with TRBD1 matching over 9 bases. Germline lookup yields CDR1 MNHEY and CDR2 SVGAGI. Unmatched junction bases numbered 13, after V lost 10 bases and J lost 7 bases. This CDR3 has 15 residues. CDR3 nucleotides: TGTGCCACTCATCCCGGGGACAGGGAAAACGGGGAGCTGTTTTTT. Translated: CATHPGDRENGELFF.

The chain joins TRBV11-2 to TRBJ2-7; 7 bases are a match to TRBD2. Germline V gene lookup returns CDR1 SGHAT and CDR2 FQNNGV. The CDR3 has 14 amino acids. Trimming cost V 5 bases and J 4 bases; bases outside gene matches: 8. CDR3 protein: CASSRPGLQYEQYF. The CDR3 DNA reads TGTGCCAGCAGCAGACCGGGACTACAATACGAGCAGTACTTC.